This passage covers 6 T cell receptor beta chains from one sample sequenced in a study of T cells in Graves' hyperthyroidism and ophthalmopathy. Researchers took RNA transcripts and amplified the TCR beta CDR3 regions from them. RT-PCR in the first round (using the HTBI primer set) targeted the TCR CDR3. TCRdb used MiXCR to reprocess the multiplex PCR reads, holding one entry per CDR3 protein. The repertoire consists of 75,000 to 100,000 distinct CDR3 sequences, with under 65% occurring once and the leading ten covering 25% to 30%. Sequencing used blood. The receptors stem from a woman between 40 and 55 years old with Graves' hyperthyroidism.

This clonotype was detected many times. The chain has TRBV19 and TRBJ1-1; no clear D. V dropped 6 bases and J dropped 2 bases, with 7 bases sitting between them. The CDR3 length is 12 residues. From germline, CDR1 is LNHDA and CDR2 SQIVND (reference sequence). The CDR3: CASSVPNTEAFF. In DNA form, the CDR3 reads TGTGCCAGTAGCGTTCCCAACACTGAAGCTTTCTTT.

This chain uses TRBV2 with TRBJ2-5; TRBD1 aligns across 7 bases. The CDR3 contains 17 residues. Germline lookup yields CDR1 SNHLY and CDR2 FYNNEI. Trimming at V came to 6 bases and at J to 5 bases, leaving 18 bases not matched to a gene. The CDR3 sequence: CASRAGTAAPWVETQYF. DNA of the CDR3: TGTGCCAGCAGAGCCGGGACAGCGGCCCCGTGGGTGGAGACCCAGTACTTC.

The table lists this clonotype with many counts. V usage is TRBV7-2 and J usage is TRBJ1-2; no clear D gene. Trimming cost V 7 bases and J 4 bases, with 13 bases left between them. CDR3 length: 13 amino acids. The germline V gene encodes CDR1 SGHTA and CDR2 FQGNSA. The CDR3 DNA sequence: TGTGCCAGCACCCAAACGGCGATCTATGGCTACACCTTC. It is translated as CASTQTAIYGYTF.

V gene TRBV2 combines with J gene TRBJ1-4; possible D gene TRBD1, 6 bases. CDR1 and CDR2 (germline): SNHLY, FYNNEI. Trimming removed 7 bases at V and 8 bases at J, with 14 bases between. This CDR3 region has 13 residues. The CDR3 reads CASILTGAEKLFF. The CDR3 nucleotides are TGTGCCAGCATTCTGACAGGCGCCGAAAAACTGTTTTTT.

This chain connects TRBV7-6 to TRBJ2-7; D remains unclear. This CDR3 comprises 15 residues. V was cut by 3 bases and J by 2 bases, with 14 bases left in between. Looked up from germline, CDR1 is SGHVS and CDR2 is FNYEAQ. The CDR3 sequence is CASSFDPAGAYEQYF. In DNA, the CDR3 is TGTGCCAGCAGCTTTGACCCGGCAGGAGCCTACGAGCAGTACTTC.

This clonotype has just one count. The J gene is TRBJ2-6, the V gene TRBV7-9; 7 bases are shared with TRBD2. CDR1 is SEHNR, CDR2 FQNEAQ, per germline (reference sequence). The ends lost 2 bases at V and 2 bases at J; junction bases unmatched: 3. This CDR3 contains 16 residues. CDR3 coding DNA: TGTGCCAGCAGCTTACAGGGAGGGACTGGGGCCAACGTCCTGACTTTC. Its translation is CASSLQGGTGANVLTF.